A single sample gave rise to the 3 T cell receptor beta chains below, sequenced in a study of T cell responses to AZD1222 COVID-19 vaccine. Assay: immunoSEQ multiplex PCR; the TCRdb copy retains only in-frame clones and omits some. The data show approximately 97,000 clones, about 88% seen once. Here the sequenced sample was peripheral blood, taken on day 0 of AZD1222 vaccination. All receptors derive from an adult in good health.

The rearrangement links TRBV30 to TRBJ1-6; the match to TRBD1 covers 9 bases. Germline CDR1 is GTSNPN and CDR2 is SVGIG (reference sequence). Trimming cost V 2 bases and J 9 bases; bases outside gene matches: 2. This CDR3 comprises 13 residues. The CDR3 DNA reads as TGTGCCTGGAGTACGGACAGGGGTTCACCCCTCCACTTT. Translation: CAWSTDRGSPLHF.

This clone was detected a few times. This chain links TRBV19 with TRBJ2-2, with a possible D match to TRBD2 (6 bases). Germline assignment: CDR1 LNHDA and CDR2 SQIVND (reference sequence). The CDR3 loop spans 14 amino acids. With 7 bases removed from V and 4 bases from J, the gap between germline ends came to 13 bases. The chain's CDR3 is CASTDGGGTGELFF. Here the CDR3 DNA reads TGTGCCAGTACTGATGGGGGAGGCACCGGGGAGCTGTTTTTT.

This clone turned up a few times. The chain has TRBV3-1 (or the pseudogene TRBV3-2) and TRBJ2-3; D may match TRBD1 or TRBD2 (5 bases each). Germline lookup yields CDR1 LGHDT and CDR2 YNNKEL (reference sequence). This CDR3 has 15 residues. The V end was cut by 1 base, the J end by 3 bases, with 11 bases between. The CDR3 DNA reads TGTGCCAGCAGCCAAGCTGGGGACGGGACAGATACGCAGTATTTT. This translates into CASSQAGDGTDTQYF.